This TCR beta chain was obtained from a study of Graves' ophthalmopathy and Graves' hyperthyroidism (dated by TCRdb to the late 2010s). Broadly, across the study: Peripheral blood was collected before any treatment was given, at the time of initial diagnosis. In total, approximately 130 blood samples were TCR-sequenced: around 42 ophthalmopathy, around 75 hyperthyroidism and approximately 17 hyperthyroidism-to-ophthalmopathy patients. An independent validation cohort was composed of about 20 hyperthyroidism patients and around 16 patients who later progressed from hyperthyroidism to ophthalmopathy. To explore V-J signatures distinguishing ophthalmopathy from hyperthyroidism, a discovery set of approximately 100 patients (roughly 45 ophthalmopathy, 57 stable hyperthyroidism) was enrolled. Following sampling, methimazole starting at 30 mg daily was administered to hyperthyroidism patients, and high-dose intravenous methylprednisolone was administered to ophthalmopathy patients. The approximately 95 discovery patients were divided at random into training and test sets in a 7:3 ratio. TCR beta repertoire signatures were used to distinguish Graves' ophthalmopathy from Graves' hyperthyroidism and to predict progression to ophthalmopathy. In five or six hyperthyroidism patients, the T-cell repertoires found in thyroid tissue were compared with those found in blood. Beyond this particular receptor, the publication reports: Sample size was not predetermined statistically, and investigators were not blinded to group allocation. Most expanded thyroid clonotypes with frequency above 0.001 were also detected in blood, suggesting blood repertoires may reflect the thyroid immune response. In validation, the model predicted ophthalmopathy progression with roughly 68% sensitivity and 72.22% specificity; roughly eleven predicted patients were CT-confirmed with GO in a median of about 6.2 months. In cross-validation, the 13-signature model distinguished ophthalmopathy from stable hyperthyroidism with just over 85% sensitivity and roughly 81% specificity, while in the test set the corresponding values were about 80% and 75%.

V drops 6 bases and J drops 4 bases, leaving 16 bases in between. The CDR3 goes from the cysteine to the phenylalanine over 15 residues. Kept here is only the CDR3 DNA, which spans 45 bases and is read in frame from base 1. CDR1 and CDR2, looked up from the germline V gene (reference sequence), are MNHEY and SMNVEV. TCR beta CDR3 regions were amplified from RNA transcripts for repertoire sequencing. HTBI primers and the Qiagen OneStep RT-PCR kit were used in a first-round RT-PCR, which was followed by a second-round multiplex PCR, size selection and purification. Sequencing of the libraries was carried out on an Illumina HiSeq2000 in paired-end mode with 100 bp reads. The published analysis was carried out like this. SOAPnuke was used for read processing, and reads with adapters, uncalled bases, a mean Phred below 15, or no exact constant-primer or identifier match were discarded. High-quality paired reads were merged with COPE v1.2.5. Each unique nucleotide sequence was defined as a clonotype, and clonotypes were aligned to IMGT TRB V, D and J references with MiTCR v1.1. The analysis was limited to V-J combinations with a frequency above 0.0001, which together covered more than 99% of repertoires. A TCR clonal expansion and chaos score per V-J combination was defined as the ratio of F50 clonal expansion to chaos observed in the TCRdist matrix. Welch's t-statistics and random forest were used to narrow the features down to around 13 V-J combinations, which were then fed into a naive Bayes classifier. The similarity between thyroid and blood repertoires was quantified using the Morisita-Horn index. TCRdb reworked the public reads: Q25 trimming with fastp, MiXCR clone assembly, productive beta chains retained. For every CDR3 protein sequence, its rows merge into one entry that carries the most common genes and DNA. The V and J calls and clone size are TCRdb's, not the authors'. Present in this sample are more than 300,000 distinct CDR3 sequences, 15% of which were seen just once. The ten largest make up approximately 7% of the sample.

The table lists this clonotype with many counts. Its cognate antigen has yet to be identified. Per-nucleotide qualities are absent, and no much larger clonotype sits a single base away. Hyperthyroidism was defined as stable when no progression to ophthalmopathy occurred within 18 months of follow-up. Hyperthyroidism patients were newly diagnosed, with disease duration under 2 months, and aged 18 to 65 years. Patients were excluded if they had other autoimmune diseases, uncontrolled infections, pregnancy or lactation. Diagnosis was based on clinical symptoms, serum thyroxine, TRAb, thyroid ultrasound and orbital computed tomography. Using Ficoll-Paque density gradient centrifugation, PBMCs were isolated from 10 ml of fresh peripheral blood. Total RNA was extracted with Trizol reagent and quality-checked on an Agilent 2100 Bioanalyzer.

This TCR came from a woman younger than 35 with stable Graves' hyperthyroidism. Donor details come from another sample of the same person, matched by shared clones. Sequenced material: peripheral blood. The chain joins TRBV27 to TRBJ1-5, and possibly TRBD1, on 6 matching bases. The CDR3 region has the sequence CASSPAGGPNQPQHF. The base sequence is TGTGCCAGCAGCCCCGCCGGGGGGCCAAATCAGCCCCAGCATTTT.